This T cell receptor beta chain was identified in a study of cytotoxic CD8 clonotypes in ibrutinib-treated CLL. On the study more broadly: Investigators reported about 25 partial and 2 complete responses; after median approximately 74 months, roughly 15 patients remained remitted and some twelve progressed.

The method was immunoSEQ multiplex PCR; TCRdb's version includes in-frame clones alone and lacks a portion of them. Here the sample spans about 130,000 clones, roughly 76% being singletons. The V segment lost 0 bases and the J segment 6 bases; nucleotides outside the gene matches: 6. The length of the CDR3 is 15 residues. CDR1 and CDR2 (germline): SGHNT, YYREEE (reference sequence). The genes are TRBV5-4 and TRBJ2-7; 10 bases map to TRBD1. This specimen consisted of PBMCs, obtained after 24 months of ibrutinib treatment. The source is a human donor with chronic lymphocytic leukemia. The CDR3, as DNA: TGTGCCAGCAGCTTGGAGGGACAGGGGTGGCGCGAGCAGTACTTC. Its protein is CASSLEGQGWREQYF.